This T cell receptor (beta chain) was observed in a study of blood T cells in healthy people across ages. This clonotype was counted at least ten times. Its antigen is unidentified. A second PCR, run for about 6 to 12 cycles, used a sample-barcoded 5' primer plus a J-beta primer mix. A minimum of 2.5 million CDR3-containing paired-end reads was obtained for each sample. From the 5' RACE reads, TCRdb called clonotypes with MiXCR, one entry per CDR3 protein. The table lists hundreds of thousands of distinct CDR3 sequences, approximately 31% of them singletons. PBMCs numbering at least 6.5 million were isolated per sample. Study-wide findings and caveats: Diversity of TCR beta correlated strongly with naive T cell percentage. Age brought a roughly linear fall in TCR beta diversity measured per million T cells.

This TCR was sampled from an elderly woman in good health. The specimen was blood.

The CDR3 protein is CASIGGYYGYTF. CDR3 nucleotide sequence: TGTGCCAGCATCGGGGGATACTATGGCTACACCTTC. This chain links TRBV12-3 or TRBV12-4 with TRBJ1-2; TRBD1 might be the D (5 bases). V lost 7 bases and J 3 bases, leaving 9 bases between the germline ends. The CDR3 has 12 amino acids.